One and the same sample provided the 13 T cell receptor beta chains below, sequenced in a study of blood T cell repertoires in COVID-19. TCRdb's table, derived via immunoSEQ multiplex PCR, lists solely in-frame clones and lacks some. The table records tens of thousands of clones, about 90% of them present only once. Specimen: peripheral blood. These receptors were collected from a woman aged 50 to 60 in a cohort sampled during active COVID-19.

The rearrangement joins TRBV12-3 or TRBV12-4 to TRBJ1-2; D is unclear. The CDR3 is made up of 13 amino acids. Trimming took off 3 bases at V and 1 base at J, with 6 bases between the two ends. The CDR3 nucleotides read TGTGCCAGCAGTTTCTGGCTTAACTATGGCTACACCTTC. Translated: CASSFWLNYGYTF.

This chain connects TRBV27 to TRBJ2-5; 7 bases are a match to TRBD1. Per the germline V gene, CDR1 is MNHEY and CDR2 is SMNVEV (reference sequence). The CDR3 is 14 amino acids. Unmatched junction bases numbered 10, after V lost 7 bases and J lost 5 bases. The CDR3 spells CASILTGKGETQYF. For the CDR3, the DNA is TGTGCCAGCATCCTGACAGGGAAAGGGGAGACCCAGTACTTC.

CDR3 loop: CASSYSTGYEQYF. The CDR3 region has the DNA TGTGCCAGCAGTTACTCGACGGGCTACGAGCAGTACTTC. The chain has TRBV6-2 or TRBV6-3 and TRBJ2-7; no reliable D call. The CDR3 length is 13 residues. Trimming cost V 0 bases and J 3 bases, with 6 bases left between them. The V gene's germline CDR1 is MNHEY and CDR2 SVGEGT.

The J gene is TRBJ2-7, the V gene TRBV6-5; 8 bases align to TRBD1. J lost 7 bases, V lost 6 bases, and 14 bases had no gene match. Germline V lookup: CDR1 MNHEY, CDR2 SVGAGI. The CDR3 is made up of 15 amino acids. CDR3 DNA sequence: TGTGCCAGCAGCCCACAGGGGGGCCCCCGGAGTGAGCAGTACTTC. It yields the protein CASSPQGGPRSEQYF.

The sample holds one count of this clone. The genes are TRBV6-5 and TRBJ1-2, with no clear D. In germline, CDR1 is MNHEY, CDR2 SVGAGI. Trimming removed 4 bases at V and 3 bases at J, with 9 bases between. The CDR3 length is 13 residues. As DNA, the CDR3 is TGTGCCAGCAGTTTTGCCGAGTACTATGGCTACACCTTC. Its translation: CASSFAEYYGYTF.

The rearrangement uses TRBV18 and TRBJ2-7; 11 nucleotides line up with TRBD2. Germline CDR1 KGHSH, CDR2 LQKENI. V was clipped by 4 bases and J by 1 base; unmatched bases: 3. CDR3 length: 15 amino acids. This CDR3 is CASSRTSGYSYEQYF. The DNA of the CDR3 is TGTGCCAGCTCACGGACTAGCGGGTATTCCTACGAGCAGTACTTC. Looking up the rest from reference TRBV18 and TRBJ2-7 gives the full variable domain: NAGVMQNPRHLVRRRGQEARLRCSPMKGHSHVYWYRQLPEEGLKFMVYLQKENIIDESGMPKERFSAEFPKEGPSILRIQQVVRGDSAAYFCASSRTSGYSYEQYFGPGTRLTVT.

The rearrangement uses TRBV6-5 and TRBJ2-7, with 10 nucleotides matching TRBD1. The V and J ends lost 4 bases and 4 bases, in that order; junction bases with no gene match: 7. This CDR3 is 15 amino acids long. Germline V gene sequence: CDR1 MNHEY, CDR2 SVGAGI. The DNA of the CDR3 is TGTGCCAGCAGTTCAAACGGACAGGGGGTGTACGAGCAGTACTTC. Amino acids: CASSSNGQGVYEQYF.

The chain carries TRBV5-6 and TRBJ1-5, with D perhaps matching TRBD1 (5 bases). In germline, CDR1 is SGHDT, CDR2 YYEEEE. V dropped 2 bases and J dropped 5 bases, with 8 bases sitting between them. The CDR3 spans 13 residues. CDR3 in amino acids: CASSFGRDQPQHF. CDR3 sequence (DNA): TGTGCCAGCAGCTTCGGCAGGGATCAGCCCCAGCATTTT.

This clone was observed once. V and J are TRBV27 and TRBJ1-3, with D tentatively TRBD1 (5 bases). Germline CDR1 MNHEY, CDR2 SMNVEV (reference sequence). Between the trimmed V and J ends, which lost 10 bases and 0 bases, there was a span of 13 bases. The CDR3 length is 14 residues. CDR3 region: CATRALSSGNTIYF. CDR3 sequence (DNA): TGTGCCACCAGGGCCCTCTCCTCTGGAAACACCATATATTTT.

The V gene is TRBV11-2, the J gene TRBJ2-5; 12 bases fit TRBD2. The CDR3 runs to 19 residues. Germline trimming cut 6 bases from V and 3 bases from J; bases unmatched to any gene: 17. Germline values: CDR1 SGHAT, CDR2 FQNNGV. CDR3 in amino acids: CASSLSAASGREVKETQYF. The DNA for the CDR3 is TGTGCCAGCAGTCTCTCGGCGGCTAGCGGGAGGGAGGTGAAAGAGACCCAGTACTTC. The entire variable domain, with the rest obtained from reference TRBV11-2 and TRBJ2-5, is as follows: EAGVAQSPRYKIIEKRQSVAFWCNPISGHATLYWYQQILGQGPKLLIQFQNNGVVDDSQLPKDRFSAERLKGVDSTLKIQPAKLEDSAVYLCASSLSAASGREVKETQYFGPGTRLLVL.

J is TRBJ1-5 and V is TRBV6-5, with TRBD1 matching 8 bases. Germline-derived CDR1 and CDR2 are MNHEY and SVGAGI. The CDR3 extends over 15 amino acids. V lost 5 bases to trimming and J lost 7 bases; unmatched junction nucleotides: 10. CDR3 in amino acids: CASSTHRGEHQPQHF. The CDR3 nucleotides read TGTGCCAGCAGTACCCACAGGGGGGAGCACCAGCCCCAGCATTTT.

The chain links TRBV6-2 or TRBV6-3 to TRBJ2-5; 8 bases match TRBD2. V was pared by 4 bases and J by 6 bases, with 16 bases of the junction left unmatched. Per the germline V gene, CDR1 is MNHEY and CDR2 is SVGEGT. The CDR3 totals 17 residues. The CDR3 protein is CASSSLSSSGSRKTQYF. Written as DNA, the CDR3 is TGTGCCAGCAGTTCGCTCAGTTCGAGCGGGAGTCGGAAGACCCAGTACTTC.

V usage is TRBV7-9 and J usage is TRBJ2-2, with a possible D match to TRBD2 (7 bases). Trimming took 5 bases from V and 7 from J, leaving 11 bases between them. The CDR3 is 13 amino acids. The germline CDR1 and CDR2 sequences are SEHNR and FQNEAQ (reference sequence). CDR3 DNA: TGTGCCAGCAGCGAGGGGGGGCACGGGGAGCTGTTTTTT. Translating it yields CASSEGGHGELFF.